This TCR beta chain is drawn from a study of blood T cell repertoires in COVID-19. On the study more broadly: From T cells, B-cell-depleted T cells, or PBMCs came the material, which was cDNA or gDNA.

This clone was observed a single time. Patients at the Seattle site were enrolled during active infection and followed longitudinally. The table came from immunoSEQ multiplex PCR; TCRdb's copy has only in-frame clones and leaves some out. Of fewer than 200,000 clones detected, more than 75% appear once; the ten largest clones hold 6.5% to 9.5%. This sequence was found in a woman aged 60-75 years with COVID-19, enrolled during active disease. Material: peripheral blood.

This CDR3 is CASSGLAGGQETQYF. The CDR3 nucleotides are TGCGCCAGCAGTGGACTAGCGGGAGGGCAAGAGACCCAGTACTTC. The rearrangement joins TRBV10-2 to TRBJ2-5; 14 nucleotides line up with TRBD2. This CDR3 spans 15 amino acids. Germline CDR1 WSHSY, CDR2 SAAADI. The J segment lost 2 bases and the V segment lost 4 bases, leaving 0 bases of the junction unmatched.